This T cell receptor (beta chain) came from a study of radiation and T cells in renal cell carcinoma. Study summary: Nephrectomy followed 15 Gy stereotactic body radiation by 4 weeks.

Time point specified: baseline pretreatment blood. Documented treatment: 15 Gy SBRT to primary tumor, nephrectomy 4 weeks later. Radiation-treated patients gave blood at baseline, week 2 and week 4. Clear cell pathology was present in this patient's renal cell carcinoma. The germline gives CDR1 SGHRS, CDR2 YFSETQ. Trimming shortened V by 6 bases and J by 5 bases, and 6 bases separated the two germline ends. CDR3 length equals 11 residues. Libraries were prepared by immunoSEQ multiplex PCR; TCRdb keeps only in-frame clonotypes and omits some of them. The table includes some 100,000 clones, roughly four fifths detected once.

The chain links TRBV5-1 to TRBJ2-1; D gene uncertain. The source material was blood, sampled from a patient whose treatment included radiotherapy and nephrectomy. The receptor comes from a man in his sixties with renal cell carcinoma. CDR3 sequence: CASTDHNEQFF. The DNA for the CDR3 is TGCGCCAGCACCGACCACAATGAGCAGTTCTTC. Looking up the rest from reference TRBV5-1 and TRBJ2-1 gives the full variable domain: KAGVTQTPRYLIKTRGQQVTLSCSPISGHRSVSWYQQTPGQGLQFLFEYFSETQRNKGNFPGRFSGRQFSNSRSEMNVSTLELGDSALYLCASTDHNEQFFGPGTRLTVL.